This T cell receptor (beta chain) was sequenced in a study of T-cell reconstitution after alpha-beta-depleted transplantation in children. J gave up 10 bases and V 3 bases, and 12 bases lay outside the gene matches. The CDR3 contains 15 residues. CDR1 and CDR2 from the germline V gene are SGHRS and YFSETQ. Unique molecular identifiers were built into the TCRbeta library. A single record per CDR3 protein comes from TCRdb applying MiXCR to the PCR reads. The sample holds some 500,000 distinct CDR3 sequences, approximately 20% seen once. This clonotype appeared a few times. Material: PBMCs from the stem cell graft donor, obtained from the stem cell graft. The clonotype was recovered from a human donor who donated a stem cell graft to a child with acute lymphoblastic leukemia. The V and J genes are TRBV5-1 and TRBJ1-5; 8 nucleotides align to TRBD1. The CDR3 bases are TGCGCCAGCAGCTCTACCCCGGACAGGGTAAAACCCCAGCATTTT. This sequence encodes CASSSTPDRVKPQHF.